The rows below give T cell receptor beta chains drawn from one sample of a study of regulatory T cells. Sequencing used immunoSEQ multiplex PCR; TCRdb keeps in-frame clones, though not all of them. The profile shows approximately 31,000 clones, over 90% of them singletons. The sequencing sample was made of conventional CD4+ T cells sorted from blood. The receptors were gathered from a child aged 2 to 15 with CD3G deficiency. CDR3s include the opening cysteine and the closing phenylalanine or tryptophan. A D gene is named only where the DNA matches it firmly. The size field is filled for only some rows; it gives once, few, many or a size class.

j_call d_call clone_size v_call cdr3_nt cdr3_aa
TRBJ2-7 TRBD1 NA TRBV6-1 TGTGCCAGCAGCAGACAGGGGGGCCCCTACGAGCAGTACTTC CASSRQGGPYEQYF
TRBJ1-1 TRBD1 NA TRBV27 TGTGCCAGCAGTACGACAGGGCGACGGAACACTGAAGCTTTCTTT CASSTTGRRNTEAFF
TRBJ2-1 TRBD2 NA TRBV5-1 TGCGCCAGCAGCTTGACTAGCGCGGCCTACAATGAGCAGTTCTTC CASSLTSAAYNEQFF
TRBJ2-7 TRBD1 NA TRBV7-9 TGTGCCAGCAGCCCAGGACAGGGAAAGGCCTACGAGCAGTACTTC CASSPGQGKAYEQYF
TRBJ2-6 NA NA TRBV6-1 TGTGCCAGTGTACAGGGTGGGACTGGGGCCAACGTCCTGACTTTC CASVQGGTGANVLTF
TRBJ2-7 NA NA TRBV5-1 TGCGCCAGCAGCTTGTCAGGCAGTTCTGCCGAGCAGTACTTC CASSLSGSSAEQYF
TRBJ1-1 NA NA TRBV5-1 TGCGCCAGCAGCTTGGCGGGGGGCGTGAACACTGAAGCTTTCTTT CASSLAGGVNTEAFF
TRBJ2-5 NA NA TRBV7-9 TGTGCCAGCAGCCTGGGACACAGAGAGACCCAGTACTTC CASSLGHRETQYF
TRBJ2-7 NA NA TRBV28 TGTGCCAGCAGTTCGGGGGGCTGGTACGAGCAGTACTTC CASSSGGWYEQYF
TRBJ2-1 NA once TRBV28 TGTGCCAGCAGTTCCCCAGGGCGTAAGCAGTTCTTC CASSSPGRKQFF
TRBJ2-7 NA once TRBV6-1 TGTGCCACCCAAGCGGACCTAGCCTCCTACGAGCAGTACTTC CATQADLASYEQYF
TRBJ2-1 NA NA TRBV5-1 TGCGCCAGCAGCTTGGTTCGGGACGCCAATGAGCAGTTCTTC CASSLVRDANEQFF
TRBJ2-1 NA NA TRBV10-3 TGTGCCATCAGTGAGCCCTCTAGCGAGCAGTTCTTC CAISEPSSEQFF
TRBJ2-7 NA few TRBV6-1 TGTGCCAGCAGTGTTGGGGGGCGCGTCTACGAGCAGTACTTC CASSVGGRVYEQYF
TRBJ1-3 NA NA TRBV6-8 TGTGCCAGCAGCCCCCCCCCGACAGGCAACATCTCTGGAAACACCATATATTTT CASSPPPTGNISGNTIYF
TRBJ1-2 NA NA TRBV28 TGTGCCAGCAGTCCCGGGGCCAAAAGTAGAGGCTACACCTTC CASSPGAKSRGYTF
TRBJ2-7 NA NA TRBV28 TGTGCCAGCAGTTCCCGGGCGCCCTACGAGCAGTACTTC CASSSRAPYEQYF
TRBJ2-7 NA NA TRBV6-1 TGTGCCAGCGGCCTTAGAATTTCCTACGAGCAGTACTTC CASGLRISYEQYF
TRBJ2-7 NA NA TRBV6-1 TGTGCCAGCAGTGAAGTGGCCCCGGTAGAGCAGTACTTC CASSEVAPVEQYF
TRBJ2-1 NA NA TRBV7-3 TGTGCCAGCAGTCGACATGTCTCGGATGAGCAGTTCTTC CASSRHVSDEQFF
TRBJ1-2 TRBD1 once TRBV5-1 TGCGCCAGCAGCCCAGGACAGGGGGCTGGCTACACCTTC CASSPGQGAGYTF
TRBJ2-1 NA once TRBV28 TGTGCCAGCAGTTTGGGTTACAATGAGCAGTTCTTC CASSLGYNEQFF
TRBJ2-2 NA NA TRBV5-1 TGCGCCAGCAGCAAGGACCCCGGCGGGGGGGAGCTGTTTTTT CASSKDPGGGELFF
TRBJ2-5 TRBD2 NA TRBV6-6 TGTGCCAGCGCCCTCGGGGCGGGAGGCGTGGAGACCCAGTACTTC CASALGAGGVETQYF
TRBJ2-7 TRBD2 NA TRBV6-5 TGTGCCAGCACCTGGACTAGCGGATTCTACGAGCAGTACTTC CASTWTSGFYEQYF
TRBJ2-5 TRBD1 NA TRBV5-1 TGCGCCAGCAGCTTACAGGGGGCTGGGGAGACCCAGTACTTC CASSLQGAGETQYF
TRBJ2-7 TRBD1 NA TRBV28 TGTGCCAGCAGTTTACCGGGACAGGGGCTATACGAGCAGTACTTC CASSLPGQGLYEQYF
TRBJ1-2 NA NA TRBV7-8 TGTGCCAGCAGCTCCCGAGGGCCAGTGAACTATGGCTACACCTTC CASSSRGPVNYGYTF
TRBJ2-3 NA NA TRBV18 TGTGCCAGCTCAACAGAGGGCACAGATACGCAGTATTTT CASSTEGTDTQYF
TRBJ1-5 NA NA TRBV28 TGTGCCAGCAGTTCCATTCCCCCCAGGGGAGTCAATCAGCCCCAGCATTTT CASSSIPPRGVNQPQHF
TRBJ2-3 NA NA TRBV5-1 TGCGCCAGCAGCTTGGATGGTGACACAGATACGCAGTATTTT CASSLDGDTDTQYF
TRBJ2-7 TRBD2 NA TRBV6-1 TGTGCCAGCAGAGCTAGCGGAATCTACGAGCAGTACTTC CASRASGIYEQYF
TRBJ2-6 NA NA TRBV6-1 TGTGCCAGCAGTGAGCCGGGAGGGGCCAACGTCCTGACTTTC CASSEPGGANVLTF
TRBJ1-5 NA NA TRBV28 TGTGCCAGCAGTGATCAGGGCCGGTTTCAGCCCCAGCATTTT CASSDQGRFQPQHF
TRBJ1-2 NA NA TRBV28 TGTGCCAGCAGCCCGTGGGTTGGGACTGCTAACTATGGCTACACCTTC CASSPWVGTANYGYTF
TRBJ2-7 NA once TRBV28 TGTGCCAGCAGCTCAGGAGGGACTCGGCACGAGCAGTACTTC CASSSGGTRHEQYF
TRBJ1-2 TRBD1 NA TRBV19 TGTGCCAGTAGTGCCGGGACAGCGGGCGGAAGGTACTATGGCTACACCTTC CASSAGTAGGRYYGYTF
TRBJ2-2 NA NA TRBV19 TGTGCCAGTAGGGCGGGTGGGGAGCTGTTTTTT CASRAGGELFF
TRBJ2-4 TRBD1 NA TRBV7-9 TGTGCCAGCAGCTTAGGTAGACAGGGTCGGGACATTCAGTACTTC CASSLGRQGRDIQYF
TRBJ2-1 TRBD2 NA TRBV28 TGTGCCAGCAGTTCTACTGGACTAGCGGAGAGCTCCTACAATGAGCAGTTCTTC CASSSTGLAESSYNEQFF
TRBJ2-5 NA NA TRBV18 TGTGCCAGCTCACCGGCACTGCAAGAGACCCAGTACTTC CASSPALQETQYF
TRBJ1-1 TRBD1 NA TRBV5-1 TGCGCCAGCAGCCTCGGGACAGGGAACACTGAAGCTTTCTTT CASSLGTGNTEAFF
TRBJ2-3 NA NA TRBV5-1 TGCGCCAGCAGCGGGGATAGAAGCACAGATACGCAGTATTTT CASSGDRSTDTQYF
TRBJ2-7 TRBD2 NA TRBV28 TGTGCCAGCAGCCGATCCGGGACTAGCGGCGAGCAGTACTTC CASSRSGTSGEQYF
TRBJ2-2 TRBD2 NA TRBV19 TGTGCCAGTAGTACTCTTCGACTAGCGGGGAACACCGGGGAGCTGTTTTTT CASSTLRLAGNTGELFF
TRBJ1-4 NA NA TRBV28 TGTGCCAGCAGTTTAACGGGGGCGCGAGAAAAACTGTTTTTT CASSLTGAREKLFF
TRBJ2-3 NA once TRBV5-1 TGCGCCAGCAGTCTAGATCGGCAAACGCAGTATTTT CASSLDRQTQYF
TRBJ2-7 TRBD2 NA TRBV28 TGTGCCAGCAGCTTGCAGGTAGCGGGCCCCTACGAGCAGTACTTC CASSLQVAGPYEQYF
TRBJ2-3 NA NA TRBV28 TGTGCCAGCAGTTCTACGGGAAGCAGGCTAGGGGATACGCAGTATTTT CASSSTGSRLGDTQYF
TRBJ2-2 NA NA TRBV19 TGTGCCACCGGGAATTTTAACACCGGGGAGCTGTTTTTT CATGNFNTGELFF
TRBJ1-1 NA NA TRBV19 TGTGCCAGTAGTATTGAGGAAGGCACTGAAGCTTTCTTT CASSIEEGTEAFF
TRBJ2-3 NA NA TRBV11-2 TGTGCCAGCAGTGTTATAGGGATAACAGATACGCAGTATTTT CASSVIGITDTQYF
TRBJ1-5 NA NA TRBV27 TGTGCCAGCAGTTTAGCGGGAGGGCAGCCCCAGCATTTT CASSLAGGQPQHF
TRBJ2-7 TRBD1 NA TRBV6-1 TGTGCCAGCAGTGACCGGAGGACAGGGTACGAGCAGTACTTC CASSDRRTGYEQYF
TRBJ2-1 TRBD2 NA TRBV5-1 TGCGCCAGCAGCCTTCTAGCGGGAGTTTCCAGCGAGCAGTTCTTC CASSLLAGVSSEQFF
TRBJ1-2 NA few TRBV28 TGTGCCAGCAGTTTAAGCCCTAACTATGGCTACACCTTC CASSLSPNYGYTF
TRBJ2-5 NA NA TRBV5-1 TGCGCCAGCAGCTTGGACAGGGAGACCCAGTACTTC CASSLDRETQYF
TRBJ2-1 TRBD1 once TRBV28 TGTGCCAGCACCCCCAGACAGGGTTCCTACAATGAGCAGTTCTTC CASTPRQGSYNEQFF
TRBJ2-1 TRBD2 NA TRBV28 TGTGCCAGCAGACGGGGGGATCACGGGGCCGATGAGCAGTTCTTC CASRRGDHGADEQFF
TRBJ2-1 TRBD2 NA TRBV5-1 TGCGCCAGCAGCTTGGCCAAGGTAGCGGGAGGGGAGCAGTTCTTC CASSLAKVAGGEQFF